One and the same sample provided the 13 T cell receptor beta chains below, sequenced in a study of blood T cell repertoires in COVID-19. Measured with immunoSEQ multiplex PCR; TCRdb has only the in-frame clones, and not every one. Of 150,000 to 200,000 clones in the sample, nearly 80% were seen once. The source material was peripheral blood. These receptors were collected from a woman between 65 and 79 years old with acute or convalescent COVID-19.

The chain links TRBV7-2 to TRBJ1-2; TRBD1 matches 10 bases. With 5 bases clipped from V and 7 bases from J, the junction kept 4 bases outside the gene matches. This CDR3 spans 13 amino acids. Germline values: CDR1 SGHTA, CDR2 FQGNSA. The CDR3 protein is CASSPGQGLGYTF. The CDR3 DNA reads as TGTGCCAGCAGCCCGGGACAGGGGCTTGGCTACACCTTC.

This sequence joins TRBV7-2 and TRBJ1-5; TRBD1 aligns across 7 bases. The V and J ends lost 5 bases and 8 bases, in that order; junction bases with no gene match: 6. Per germline, CDR1 SGHTA and CDR2 FQGNSA. CDR3 length equals 13 residues. DNA of the CDR3: TGTGCCAGCAGCCTCCGGCAGGGGGAGCCCCAGCATTTT. Amino acid sequence: CASSLRQGEPQHF. Combining the CDR3 with reference TRBV7-2 and TRBJ1-5 gives the whole variable domain GAGVSQSPSNKVTEKGKDVELRCDPISGHTALYWYRQSLGQGLEFLIYFQGNSAPDKSGLPSDRFSAERTGGSVSTLTIQRTQQEDSAVYLCASSLRQGEPQHFGDGTRLSIL.

The V call is TRBV19, the J call TRBJ2-1, with 10 bases fitting TRBD2. J gave up 4 bases and V 6 bases, and 3 bases lay outside the gene matches. The CDR3 totals 14 residues. Per germline, CDR1 LNHDA and CDR2 SQIVND (reference sequence). The CDR3 sequence: CASRGLADYNEQFF. The CDR3 nucleotides read TGTGCCAGTAGAGGACTAGCGGATTACAATGAGCAGTTCTTC.

This clone has just one count. V gene TRBV18 combines with J gene TRBJ2-3; D might be TRBD2 (6 bases). CDR3 length equals 14 residues. Germline loops: CDR1 KGHSH, CDR2 LQKENI. V lost 6 bases to trimming and J lost 7 bases, with 17 bases between them. The CDR3 sequence is CASSGRDSVNTQYF. The CDR3, as DNA: TGTGCCAGCTCGGGGCGGGACTCAGTAAATACGCAGTATTTT.

The chain carries TRBV19 and TRBJ2-7; 12 bases fit TRBD2. Losses at the gene ends were 4 bases for V and 1 base for J; bases not matched to a gene: 2. The CDR3 is 15 residues long. CDR1 is LNHDA and CDR2 is SQIVND in the germline V gene (reference sequence). The CDR3 protein is CASSRTSGTSYEQYF. CDR3 in DNA: TGTGCCAGTAGTAGGACTAGCGGGACTTCCTACGAGCAGTACTTC.

The chain links TRBV18 to TRBJ1-2, with a tentative D call TRBD1 (5 bases). Between the trimmed V and J ends, which lost 3 bases and 1 base, there was a span of 15 bases. The germline CDR1 and CDR2 sequences are KGHSH and LQKENI. The CDR3 runs 16 residues. Here the CDR3 DNA reads TGTGCCAGCTCACCGGGAGGGGTCCAGATTAACTATGGCTACACCTTC. It is translated as CASSPGGVQINYGYTF.

This chain connects TRBV5-1 to TRBJ2-7; TRBD1 matches 8 bases. CDR1 and CDR2 (germline): SGHRS, YFSETQ. The CDR3 runs to 13 residues. V lost 5 bases to trimming and J lost 3 bases; unmatched junction nucleotides: 4. The CDR3 reads CASRTGTGYEQYF. DNA for the CDR3: TGCGCCAGCAGGACAGGGACAGGCTACGAGCAGTACTTC. Filled out from reference TRBV5-1 and TRBJ2-7, the complete variable domain reads KAGVTQTPRYLIKTRGQQVTLSCSPISGHRSVSWYQQTPGQGLQFLFEYFSETQRNKGNFPGRFSGRQFSNSRSEMNVSTLELGDSALYLCASRTGTGYEQYFGPGTRLTVT.

The chain combines TRBV19 with TRBJ1-6; 8 bases are shared with TRBD1. Germline trimming cut 6 bases from V and 1 base from J; bases unmatched to any gene: 5. Germline CDR1 LNHDA, CDR2 SQIVND (reference sequence). The CDR3 is made up of 16 amino acids. This chain's CDR3 is CASRTGEGSYNSPLHF. DNA of the CDR3: TGTGCCAGTAGGACAGGGGAAGGGTCCTATAATTCACCCCTCCACTTT.

The chain couples TRBV29-1 to TRBJ1-4; D might be TRBD1 (5 bases). Trimming shortened V by 2 bases and J by 13 bases, and 17 bases separated the two germline ends. Germline lookup yields CDR1 SQVTM and CDR2 ANQGSEA. The CDR3 consists of 13 residues. In nucleotides, the CDR3 is TGCAGCGTTGAACCTAGGGCGGGGGGAGGACTGTTTTTT. Translated: CSVEPRAGGGLFF.

This clone was observed a few times. This rearrangement joins TRBV19 to TRBJ2-7; possible D gene TRBD2, 6 bases. The germline gives CDR1 LNHDA, CDR2 SQIVND (reference sequence). The CDR3 is made up of 14 amino acids. The germline V and J ends were trimmed by 3 bases and 0 bases, with 9 bases remaining between them. The CDR3 DNA reads as TGTGCCAGTAGTATTGGCGGGAACTCCTACGAGCAGTACTTC. Its protein product is CASSIGGNSYEQYF.

This rearrangement joins TRBV7-9 to TRBJ2-2; D is unclear. Trimming took off 6 bases at V and 1 base at J, with 6 bases between the two ends. The CDR3 sequence is 13 residues long. The V gene's germline CDR1 is SEHNR and CDR2 FQNEAQ (reference sequence). The CDR3 reads CASSHRNTGELFF. The CDR3 bases are TGTGCCAGCAGTCATAGGAACACCGGGGAGCTGTTTTTT. Full variable domain (outside the CDR3, taken from reference TRBV7-9 and TRBJ2-2): DTGVSQNPRHKITKRGQNVTFRCDPISEHNRLYWYRQTLGQGPEFLTYFQNEAQLEKSRLLSDRFSAERPKGSFSTLEIQRTEQGDSAMYLCASSHRNTGELFFGEGSRLTVL.

This clone occurred a few times. The chain carries TRBV10-3 and TRBJ2-1, with 11 bases fitting TRBD1. CDR3 length equals 13 residues. The germline V gene has CDR1 ENHRY and CDR2 SYGVKD. Unmatched junction bases numbered 5, after V lost 10 bases and J lost 6 bases. CDR3 region: CATRDRGGNEQFF. The CDR3 bases are TGTGCCACCCGGGACAGGGGGGGCAATGAGCAGTTCTTC.

The genes are TRBV10-3 and TRBJ2-5, with TRBD1 matching 9 bases. Trimming took 10 bases from V and 9 from J; bases not matched to a gene: 9. The CDR3 has 12 residues. From germline, CDR1 is ENHRY and CDR2 SYGVKD. The CDR3 DNA follows: TGTGCCACACAGGGGGCGAGGCGGGCCCAGTACTTC. The encoded protein is CATQGARRAQYF.